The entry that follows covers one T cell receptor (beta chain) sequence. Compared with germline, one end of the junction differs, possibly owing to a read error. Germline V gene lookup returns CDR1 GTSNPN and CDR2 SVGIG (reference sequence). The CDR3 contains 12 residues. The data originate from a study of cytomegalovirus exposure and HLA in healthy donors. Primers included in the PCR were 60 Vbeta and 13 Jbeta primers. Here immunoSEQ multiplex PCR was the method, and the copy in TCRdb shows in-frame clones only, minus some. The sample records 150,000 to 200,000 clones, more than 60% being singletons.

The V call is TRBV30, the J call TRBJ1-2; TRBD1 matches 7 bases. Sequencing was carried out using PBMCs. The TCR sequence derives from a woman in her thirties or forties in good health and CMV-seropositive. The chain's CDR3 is CARRGPGFGYTF. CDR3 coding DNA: TGTGCCCGGAGGGGGCCAGGGTTTGGCTACACCTTC.